Shown below are 25 T cell receptor beta chains from a single sample sequenced in a study of sequential checkpoint blockade in melanoma. Regarding treatment: randomized to nivolumab then ipilimumab (arm A) or the reverse (arm B). Using immunoSEQ multiplex PCR, the repertoire was profiled, and TCRdb retains in-frame clones only, with some absent. The sample yields 30,000 to 40,000 clones, around nine tenths seen once. The sequenced sample was CD8+ T cells sorted from blood (inferred from file names), obtained from a patient given nivolumab and ipilimumab in sequence. The receptors here all came from a human donor with melanoma.

V and J are TRBV27 and TRBJ2-7, with TRBD2 matching over 8 bases. The V segment lost 2 bases and the J segment 6 bases; nucleotides outside the gene matches: 3. The germline V gene encodes CDR1 MNHEY and CDR2 SMNVEV (reference sequence). This CDR3 comprises 13 residues. CDR3 sequence: CASSLGLAFEQYF. Here the CDR3 DNA reads TGTGCCAGCAGTTTAGGACTAGCTTTCGAGCAGTACTTC.

The chain has TRBV7-9 and TRBJ2-1; 13 bases line up with TRBD2. Per germline, CDR1 SEHNR and CDR2 FQNEAQ (reference sequence). CDR3 length: 15 amino acids. V lost 4 bases, J lost 7 bases, and 4 bases stayed unmatched. CDR3 loop: CASSYGLAGVNEQFF. CDR3 in DNA: TGTGCCAGCAGCTACGGACTAGCGGGAGTGAATGAGCAGTTCTTC.

This chain connects TRBV7-8 to TRBJ2-1; D not resolved. Looked up from germline, CDR1 is SGHVS and CDR2 is FQNEAQ. There are 12 residues in the CDR3. V was pared by 11 bases and J by 12 bases, with 20 bases between. CDR3 bases: TGTGCCTCAGCAGCAGAGGTGGTGCGGCAGTTCTTC. Protein sequence: CASAAEVVRQFF.

The V call is TRBV19, the J call TRBJ2-3, with D possibly TRBD1 on 6 matching bases. The germline V gene encodes CDR1 LNHDA and CDR2 SQIVND (reference sequence). The CDR3 consists of 15 residues. Deletions cut 1 base from V and 6 bases from J, with 14 bases between. The DNA of the CDR3 is TGTGCCAGTAGTATAGGACAGGCCGGATGGGATACGCAGTATTTT. The encoded protein is CASSIGQAGWDTQYF.

The rearrangement links TRBV27 to TRBJ2-1, with D possibly TRBD1 on 6 matching bases. The V end was cut by 3 bases, the J end by 6 bases, with 6 bases between. Germline loops: CDR1 MNHEY, CDR2 SMNVEV (reference sequence). This CDR3 has 12 residues. CDR3 loop: CASSLTGNEQFF. Written as DNA, the CDR3 is TGTGCCAGCAGTTTGACAGGCAATGAGCAGTTCTTC.

The V call is TRBV2, the J call TRBJ2-7; 10 bases agree with TRBD1. The germline CDR1 and CDR2 sequences are SNHLY and FYNNEI. The CDR3 is made up of 15 amino acids. V was pared by 7 bases and J by 2 bases, with 8 bases of the junction left unmatched. The CDR3 region is CASTVGTGATYEQYF. CDR3 sequence (DNA): TGTGCCAGCACCGTCGGGACAGGGGCTACCTACGAGCAGTACTTC.

The chain carries TRBV4-1 and TRBJ2-7, with 8 bases fitting TRBD2. The CDR3 runs to 17 residues. Trimming removed 2 bases from V and 0 bases from J; junction bases left unmatched: 9. CDR1 is MGHRA and CDR2 is YSYEKL in the germline V gene. The chain's CDR3 is CASSQSPGLDNSYEQYV. CDR3 DNA: TGCGCCAGCAGCCAATCCCCGGGACTAGATAACTCCTACGAGCAGTACGTC.

The chain combines TRBV7-9 with TRBJ1-4; 9 positions match TRBD1. V lost 5 bases, J lost 10 bases, and 11 bases stayed unmatched. The CDR3 contains 15 residues. Per germline, CDR1 SEHNR and CDR2 FQNEAQ (reference sequence). The CDR3 loop reads CASSPPRQGGGKLFF. CDR3 coding DNA: TGTGCCAGCAGCCCCCCCCGACAGGGGGGCGGAAAACTGTTTTTT. Filled out from reference TRBV7-9 and TRBJ1-4, the complete variable domain reads DTGVSQNPRHKITKRGQNVTFRCDPISEHNRLYWYRQTLGQGPEFLTYFQNEAQLEKSRLLSDRFSAERPKGSFSTLEIQRTEQGDSAMYLCASSPPRQGGGKLFFGSGTQLSVL.

The chain recombines TRBV10-2 with TRBJ2-7, with TRBD2 matching over 11 bases. The CDR3 has 14 residues. Trimming removed 5 bases from V and 7 bases from J; junction bases left unmatched: 7. From germline, CDR1 is WSHSY and CDR2 SAAADI. CDR3 bases: TGCGCCAGCAGTCCGGGACTAGCGGCCTCAGAGCAGTACTTC. Translation: CASSPGLAASEQYF.

The chain links TRBV10-2 to TRBJ2-7; TRBD2 is a possible D gene (6 bases). Germline V CDR1 and CDR2: WSHSY, SAAADI. The V gene lost 5 bases and the J gene lost 4 bases, with 12 bases spanning the gap. The CDR3 spans 13 residues. This CDR3 is CASSSPAGYEQYV. The DNA of the CDR3 is TGCGCCAGCAGTAGTCCTGCGGGGTACGAGCAGTACGTC.

The rearrangement joins TRBV4-1 to TRBJ2-1; D is possibly TRBD2 (5 bases). Trimming took off 1 base at V and 8 bases at J, with 9 bases between the two ends. This CDR3 comprises 13 residues. Germline CDR1 reads MGHRA; CDR2 reads YSYEKL. CDR3 coding DNA: TGCGCCAGCAGCCAAGTTTGGAGGCATGAGCAGTTCTTC. Protein product: CASSQVWRHEQFF.

This clone was detected once. The CDR3 DNA is TGTGCCAGCAGTTTAAGTGACAGGGGGCTCACCTATAATTCACCCCTCCACTTT. Protein product: CASSLSDRGLTYNSPLHF. The genes are TRBV27 and TRBJ1-6, with 10 nucleotides matching TRBD1. The CDR3 has 18 residues. Germline values: CDR1 MNHEY, CDR2 SMNVEV (reference sequence). Trimming removed 2 bases from V and 2 bases from J; junction bases left unmatched: 6.

The rearrangement uses TRBV11-2 and TRBJ2-1, with D possibly being TRBD1 (6 bases). CDR1 and CDR2 from the germline V gene are SGHAT and FQNNGV. V lost 8 bases and J 3 bases, leaving 14 bases between the germline ends. There are 14 residues in the CDR3. CDR3 loop: CASSRGGNYNEQFF. CDR3 sequence (DNA): TGTGCCAGCTCCAGGGGTGGGAACTACAATGAGCAGTTCTTC.

The gene calls are TRBV10-3 and TRBJ2-7; 10 bases line up with TRBD1. Germline CDR1 reads ENHRY; CDR2 reads SYGVKD. J lost 7 bases, V lost 3 bases, and 6 bases had no gene match. The CDR3 runs 14 residues. In DNA, the CDR3 is TGTGCCATCAGTGATCTAGGACAGGGGGGGGAGCAGTACGTC. Amino acids: CAISDLGQGGEQYV.

The V gene is TRBV9, the J gene TRBJ1-3, with 10 bases aligning to TRBD1. Germline CDR1 reads SGDLS; CDR2 reads YYNGEE. The CDR3 covers 15 residues. V lost 3 bases and J lost 0; bases outside the gene matches: 0. CDR3 DNA: TGTGCCAGCAGCGGGACAGGGGGCTCTGGAAACACCATATATTTT. It yields the protein CASSGTGGSGNTIYF.

In this sample, this clone turned up once. The chain employs TRBV27 and TRBJ2-7; TRBD1 is a possible D gene (5 bases). The CDR3 has 15 amino acids. Germline CDR1 and CDR2: MNHEY and SMNVEV (reference sequence). Trimming pared 0 bases from V and 3 bases from J, leaving 12 bases between. Here the CDR3 DNA reads TGTGCCAGCAGTTTATCAGGGCAGACAGTCTACGAGCAGTACGTC. Its protein is CASSLSGQTVYEQYV.

The V gene is TRBV15, the J gene TRBJ2-1; D not resolved. Germline lookup yields CDR1 LNHNV and CDR2 YYDKDF (reference sequence). Trimming removed 5 bases from V and 0 bases from J, with 5 bases in between. There are 13 residues in the CDR3. The chain's CDR3 is CATSLGSYNEQFF. CDR3 bases: TGTGCCACCAGCCTCGGCTCCTACAATGAGCAGTTCTTC.

The rearrangement joins TRBV11-3 to TRBJ2-1, with 7 bases aligning to TRBD2. V lost 7 bases and J lost 4; bases outside the gene matches: 19. In germline, CDR1 is SGHNT, CDR2 YENEEA. This CDR3 contains 18 residues. The CDR3 here is CASNSWESGEGGYNEQFF. The DNA of the CDR3 is TGTGCCAGCAACAGCTGGGAGTCGGGGGAGGGCGGTTACAATGAGCAGTTCTTC.

This chain uses TRBV7-2 with TRBJ2-4; perhaps TRBD1 as D (5 bases). The CDR3 spans 12 residues. V was shortened by 3 bases and J by 7 bases, with 7 bases between the two germline ends. The germline gives CDR1 SGHTA, CDR2 FQGNSA. The CDR3 loop is CASSFPGNIQYF. CDR3 nucleotides: TGTGCCAGCAGCTTCCCAGGGAACATTCAGTACTTC.

This sequence joins TRBV5-1 and TRBJ2-7; 11 bases map to TRBD1. V lost 3 bases to trimming and J lost 7 bases; unmatched junction nucleotides: 9. Germline assignment: CDR1 SGHRS and CDR2 YFSETQ. The CDR3 runs to 15 residues. CDR3 sequence reads: CASSWTGGPLSEQYF. The DNA for the CDR3 is TGCGCCAGCAGCTGGACAGGGGGCCCCTTAAGTGAGCAGTACTTC.

This chain joins TRBV6-5 and TRBJ2-5; D gene unclear. Trimming took 5 bases from V and 1 from J, leaving 5 bases between them. Germline-derived CDR1 and CDR2 are MNHEY and SVGAGI. CDR3 length: 12 residues. The CDR3 here is CASSPSQETQYF. The CDR3 DNA reads TGTGCCAGCAGTCCCAGCCAAGAGACCCAGTACTTC.

This rearrangement joins TRBV7-2 to TRBJ2-2, with D unresolved. Germline V gives CDR1 SGHTA, CDR2 FQGNSA. CDR3 length: 12 amino acids. V lost 3 bases to trimming and J lost 6 bases, with 5 bases between them. As DNA, the CDR3 is TGTGCCAGCAGCTTCGAGGCCGGGGAGCTGTTTTTT. It yields the protein CASSFEAGELFF. Based on the CDR3 plus reference TRBV7-2 and TRBJ2-2, the full variable domain is GAGVSQSPSNKVTEKGKDVELRCDPISGHTALYWYRQSLGQGLEFLIYFQGNSAPDKSGLPSDRFSAERTGGSVSTLTIQRTQQEDSAVYLCASSFEAGELFFGEGSRLTVL.

CDR3 loop: CASSKVPGAPETQYF. The CDR3, as DNA: TGTGCCAGCAGCAAAGTCCCAGGCGCTCCAGAGACCCAGTACTTC. This chain uses TRBV21-1 with TRBJ2-5; whether TRBD1, the table's D call, matches the DNA was not checked. TRBV21-1 is a documented pseudogene. This CDR3 spans 15 amino acids.

The genes are TRBV27 and TRBJ1-2; TRBD1 matches at 7 bases. This CDR3 region has 13 residues. Germline V lookup: CDR1 MNHEY, CDR2 SMNVEV (reference sequence). The junction had 2 bases not matched to a gene; V was cut back by 5 bases and J by 2 bases. In DNA, the CDR3 is TGTGCCAGCAGTAGGACAGGCAACTATGGCTACACCTTC. Amino acid sequence: CASSRTGNYGYTF.

V and J are TRBV20-1 and TRBJ2-7, with a tentative D call TRBD2 (5 bases). The CDR3 runs to 11 residues. V shed 2 bases and J shed 3 bases, with 5 bases lying between them. Germline V lookup: CDR1 DFQATT, CDR2 SNEGSKA (reference sequence). The CDR3 region is CSARRGYEQYF. In nucleotides, the CDR3 is TGCAGTGCTAGACGGGGCTACGAGCAGTACTTC.